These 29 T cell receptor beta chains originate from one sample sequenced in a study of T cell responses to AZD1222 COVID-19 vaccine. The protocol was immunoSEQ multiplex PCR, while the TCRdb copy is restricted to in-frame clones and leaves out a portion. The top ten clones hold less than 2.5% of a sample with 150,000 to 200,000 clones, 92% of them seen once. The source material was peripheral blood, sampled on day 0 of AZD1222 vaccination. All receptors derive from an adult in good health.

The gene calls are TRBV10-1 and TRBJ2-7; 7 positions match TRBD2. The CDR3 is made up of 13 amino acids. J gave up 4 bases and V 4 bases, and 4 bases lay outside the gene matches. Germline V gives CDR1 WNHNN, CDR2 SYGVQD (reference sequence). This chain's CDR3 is CASSGLATYEQYF. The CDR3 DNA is TGCGCCAGCAGTGGACTAGCCACTTACGAGCAGTACTTC.

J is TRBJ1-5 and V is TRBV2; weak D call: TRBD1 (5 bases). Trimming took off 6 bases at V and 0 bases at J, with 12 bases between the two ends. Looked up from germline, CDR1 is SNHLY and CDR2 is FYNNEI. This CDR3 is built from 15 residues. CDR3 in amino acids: CASRGREYSNQPQHF. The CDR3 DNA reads TGTGCCAGCAGGGGCAGGGAATATAGCAATCAGCCCCAGCATTTT.

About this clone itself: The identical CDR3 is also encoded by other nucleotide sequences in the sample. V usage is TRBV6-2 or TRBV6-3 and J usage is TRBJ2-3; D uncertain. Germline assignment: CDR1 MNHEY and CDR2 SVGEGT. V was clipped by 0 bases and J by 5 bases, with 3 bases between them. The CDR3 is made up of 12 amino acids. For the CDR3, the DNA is TGTGCCAGCAGTTACTCGAAAGATACGCAGTATTTT. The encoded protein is CASSYSKDTQYF.

Here the CDR3 reads CASSFLGQTTEAFF. The CDR3 coding sequence is TGTGCCAGCAGTTTCCTGGGACAGACAACTGAAGCTTTCTTT. This chain links TRBV27 with TRBJ1-1; 7 bases are a match to TRBD1. Losses at the gene ends were 3 bases for V and 5 bases for J; bases not matched to a gene: 6. Looked up from germline, CDR1 is MNHEY and CDR2 is SMNVEV (reference sequence). The CDR3 covers 14 residues.

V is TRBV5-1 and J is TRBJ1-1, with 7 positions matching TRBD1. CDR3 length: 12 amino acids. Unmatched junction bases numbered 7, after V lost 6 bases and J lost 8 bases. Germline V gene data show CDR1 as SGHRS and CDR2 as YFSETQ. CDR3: CASNLGGGEAFF. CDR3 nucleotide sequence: TGCGCCAGCAACCTAGGGGGCGGGGAAGCTTTCTTT. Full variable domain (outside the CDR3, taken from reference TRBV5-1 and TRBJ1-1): KAGVTQTPRYLIKTRGQQVTLSCSPISGHRSVSWYQQTPGQGLQFLFEYFSETQRNKGNFPGRFSGRQFSNSRSEMNVSTLELGDSALYLCASNLGGGEAFFGQGTRLTVV.

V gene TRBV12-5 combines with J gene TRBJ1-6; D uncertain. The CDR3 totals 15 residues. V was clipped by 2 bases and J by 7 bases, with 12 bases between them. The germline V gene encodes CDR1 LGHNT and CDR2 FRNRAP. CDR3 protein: CASGLPHLMNSPLHF. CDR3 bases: TGTGCTAGTGGTTTGCCCCACCTCATGAATTCACCCCTCCACTTT.

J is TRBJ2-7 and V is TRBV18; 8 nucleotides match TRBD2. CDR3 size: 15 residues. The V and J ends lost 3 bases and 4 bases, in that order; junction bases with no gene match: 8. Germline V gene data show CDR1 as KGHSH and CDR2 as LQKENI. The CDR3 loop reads CASSPDLAGQYEQYF. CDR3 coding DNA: TGTGCCAGCTCACCGGACCTAGCGGGCCAGTACGAGCAGTACTTC.

CDR3 coding DNA: TGTGCCAGCAGCCTCAGACTAGCGGGCGGGGCAGATACGCAGTATTTT. Translation: CASSLRLAGGADTQYF. V is TRBV7-8 and J is TRBJ2-3, with TRBD2 matching over 10 bases. V lost 5 bases and J lost 4; bases outside the gene matches: 9. This CDR3 contains 16 residues. The V gene's germline CDR1 is SGHVS and CDR2 FQNEAQ.

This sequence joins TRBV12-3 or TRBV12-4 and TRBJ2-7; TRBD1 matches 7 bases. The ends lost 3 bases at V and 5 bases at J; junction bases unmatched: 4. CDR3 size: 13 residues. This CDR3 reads CASSFDRVDEQYF. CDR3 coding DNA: TGTGCCAGCAGTTTCGACAGGGTGGACGAGCAGTACTTC.

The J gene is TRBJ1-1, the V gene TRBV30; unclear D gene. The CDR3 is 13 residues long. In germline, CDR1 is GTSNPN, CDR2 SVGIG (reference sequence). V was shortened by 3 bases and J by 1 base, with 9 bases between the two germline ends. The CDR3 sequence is CAWSGRANTEAFF. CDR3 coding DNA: TGTGCCTGGAGCGGACGGGCGAACACTGAAGCTTTCTTT.

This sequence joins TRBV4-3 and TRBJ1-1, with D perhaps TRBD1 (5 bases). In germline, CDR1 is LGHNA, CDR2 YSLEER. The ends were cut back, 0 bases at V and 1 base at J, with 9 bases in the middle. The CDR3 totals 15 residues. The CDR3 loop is CASSQDGAPNTEAFF. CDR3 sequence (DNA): TGCGCCAGCAGCCAAGACGGGGCCCCGAACACTGAAGCTTTCTTT.

The CDR3: CAWSVLYGYTF. In DNA, the CDR3 is TGTGCCTGGAGTGTACTCTATGGCTACACCTTC. V is TRBV30 and J is TRBJ1-2; D not resolved. The CDR3 extends over 11 amino acids. The V gene lost 0 bases and the J gene lost 4 bases, with 3 bases spanning the gap. CDR1 and CDR2 (germline): GTSNPN, SVGIG (reference sequence).

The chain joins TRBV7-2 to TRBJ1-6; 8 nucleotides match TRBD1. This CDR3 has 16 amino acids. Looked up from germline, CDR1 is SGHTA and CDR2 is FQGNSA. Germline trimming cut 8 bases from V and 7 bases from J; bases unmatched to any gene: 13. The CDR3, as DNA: TGTGCCAGCTCCGCCAGAGACAGGGGAGGAAATTCACCCCTCCACTTT. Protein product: CASSARDRGGNSPLHF.

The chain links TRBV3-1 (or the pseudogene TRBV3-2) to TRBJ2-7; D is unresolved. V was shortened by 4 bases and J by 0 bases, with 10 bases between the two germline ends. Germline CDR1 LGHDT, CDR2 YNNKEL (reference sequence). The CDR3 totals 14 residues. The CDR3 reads CASSPEEHSYEQYF. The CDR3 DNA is TGTGCCAGCAGCCCCGAGGAGCACTCCTACGAGCAGTACTTC.

As DNA, the CDR3 is TGTGCCAGCAGCCCCACGCCGGAAGAGACCCAGTACTTC. This codes for CASSPTPEETQYF. The chain employs TRBV5-4 and TRBJ2-5; D not certain. The CDR3 consists of 13 residues. Germline CDR1 reads SGHNT; CDR2 reads YYREEE (reference sequence). Trimming pared 4 bases from V and 3 bases from J, leaving 10 bases between.

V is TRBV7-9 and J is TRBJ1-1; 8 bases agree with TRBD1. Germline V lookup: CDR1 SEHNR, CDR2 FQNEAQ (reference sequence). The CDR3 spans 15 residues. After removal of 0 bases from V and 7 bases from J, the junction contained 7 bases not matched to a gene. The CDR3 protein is CASSLALQGASEAFF. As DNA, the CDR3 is TGTGCCAGCAGCTTAGCGCTCCAGGGGGCCAGTGAAGCTTTCTTT. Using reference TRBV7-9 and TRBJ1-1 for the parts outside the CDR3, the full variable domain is DTGVSQNPRHKITKRGQNVTFRCDPISEHNRLYWYRQTLGQGPEFLTYFQNEAQLEKSRLLSDRFSAERPKGSFSTLEIQRTEQGDSAMYLCASSLALQGASEAFFGQGTRLTVV.

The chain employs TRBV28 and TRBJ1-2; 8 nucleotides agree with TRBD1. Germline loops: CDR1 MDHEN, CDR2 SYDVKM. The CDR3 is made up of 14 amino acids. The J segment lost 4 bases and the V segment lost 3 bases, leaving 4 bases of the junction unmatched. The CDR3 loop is CASSLGQVIYGYTF. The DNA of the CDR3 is TGTGCCAGCAGTTTGGGACAGGTCATCTATGGCTACACCTTC.

The DNA of the CDR3 is TGTGCCAGCAGCGGTCCCAGGACGGACGGTCGTTACTCTGGAAACACCATATATTTT. Protein: CASSGPRTDGRYSGNTIYF. The genes are TRBV11-3 and TRBJ1-3; D remains ambiguous. V lost 5 bases to trimming and J lost 0 bases, with 23 bases between them. CDR1 SGHNT and CDR2 YENEEA come from the germline V gene. This CDR3 has 19 residues.

CDR3 protein: CASSLWAGDSGELFF. CDR3 DNA sequence: TGTGCCAGCAGCCTTTGGGCGGGGGACTCCGGGGAGCTGTTTTTT. The V call is TRBV7-2, the J call TRBJ2-2; 7 bases fit TRBD2. The germline V gene encodes CDR1 SGHTA and CDR2 FQGNSA. The V and J ends lost 5 bases and 6 bases, in that order; junction bases with no gene match: 9. The CDR3 has 15 amino acids.

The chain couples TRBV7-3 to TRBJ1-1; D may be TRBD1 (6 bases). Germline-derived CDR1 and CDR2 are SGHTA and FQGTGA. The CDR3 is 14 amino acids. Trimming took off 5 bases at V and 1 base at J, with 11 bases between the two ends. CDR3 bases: TGTGCCAGCAGCACCGGACAGACGAACACTGAAGCTTTCTTT. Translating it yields CASSTGQTNTEAFF.

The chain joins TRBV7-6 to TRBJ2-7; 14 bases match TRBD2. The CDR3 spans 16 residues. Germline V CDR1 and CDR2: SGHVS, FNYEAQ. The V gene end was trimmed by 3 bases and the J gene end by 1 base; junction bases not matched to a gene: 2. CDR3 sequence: CASSFRLAGGSYEQYF. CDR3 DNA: TGTGCCAGCAGCTTCAGACTAGCGGGAGGGTCCTACGAGCAGTACTTC.

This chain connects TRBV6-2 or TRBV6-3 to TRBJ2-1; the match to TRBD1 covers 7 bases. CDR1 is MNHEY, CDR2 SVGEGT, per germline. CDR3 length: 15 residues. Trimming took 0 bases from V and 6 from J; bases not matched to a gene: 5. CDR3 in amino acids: CASSYSIPGGNEQFF. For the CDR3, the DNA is TGTGCCAGCAGTTACTCTATCCCAGGGGGCAATGAGCAGTTCTTC.

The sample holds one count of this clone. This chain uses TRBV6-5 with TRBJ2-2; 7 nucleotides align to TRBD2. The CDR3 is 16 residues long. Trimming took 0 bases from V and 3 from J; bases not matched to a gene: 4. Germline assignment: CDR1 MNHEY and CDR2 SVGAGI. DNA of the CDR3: TGTGCCAGCAGTTACTCGATGGGGGGGTACACCGGGGAGCTGTTTTTT. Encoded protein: CASSYSMGGYTGELFF.

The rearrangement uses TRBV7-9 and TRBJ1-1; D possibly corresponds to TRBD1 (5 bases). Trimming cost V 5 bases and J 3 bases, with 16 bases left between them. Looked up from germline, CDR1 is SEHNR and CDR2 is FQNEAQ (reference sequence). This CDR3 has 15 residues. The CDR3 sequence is CASSGGEGRYTEAFF. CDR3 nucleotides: TGTGCCAGCAGCGGGGGAGAGGGGAGGTACACTGAAGCTTTCTTT.

CDR3 nucleotide sequence: TGTGCCAGCACTCTAGCCATTGGGGAGCAGTTCTTC. This sequence encodes CASTLAIGEQFF. This chain joins TRBV6-6 and TRBJ2-1, with D possibly TRBD2 on 5 matching bases. V was trimmed by 7 bases and J by 10 bases, leaving 14 bases between them. Germline assignment: CDR1 MNHNY and CDR2 SVGAGI (reference sequence). There are 12 residues in the CDR3.

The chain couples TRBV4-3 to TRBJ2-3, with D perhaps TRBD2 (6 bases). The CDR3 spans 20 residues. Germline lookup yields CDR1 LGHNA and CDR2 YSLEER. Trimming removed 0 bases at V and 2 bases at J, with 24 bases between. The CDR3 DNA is TGCGCCAGCAGCCAAGAGGGTTCTTGGAAGCTGGGGCGGGACACAGATACGCAGTATTTT. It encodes CASSQEGSWKLGRDTDTQYF.

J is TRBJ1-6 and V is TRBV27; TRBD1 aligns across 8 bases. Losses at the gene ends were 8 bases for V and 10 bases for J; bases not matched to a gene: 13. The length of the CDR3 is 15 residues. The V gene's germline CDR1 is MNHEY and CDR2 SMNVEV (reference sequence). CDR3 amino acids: CASGSRDRRFSPLHF. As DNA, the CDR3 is TGTGCCAGCGGATCTCGGGACAGGCGCTTCTCACCCCTCCACTTT.

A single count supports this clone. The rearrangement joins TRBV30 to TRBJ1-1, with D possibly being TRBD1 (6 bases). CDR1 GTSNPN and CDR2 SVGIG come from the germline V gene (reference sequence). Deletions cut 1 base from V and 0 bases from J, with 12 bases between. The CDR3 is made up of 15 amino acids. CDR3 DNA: TGTGCCTGGAGTGGCTGGACAGTAGTGAACACTGAAGCTTTCTTT. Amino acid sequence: CAWSGWTVVNTEAFF.

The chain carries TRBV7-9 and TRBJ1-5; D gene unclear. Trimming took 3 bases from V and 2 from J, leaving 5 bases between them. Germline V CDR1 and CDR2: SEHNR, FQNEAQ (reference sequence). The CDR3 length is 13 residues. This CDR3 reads CASSFAGNQPQHF. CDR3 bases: TGTGCCAGCAGCTTTGCGGGCAATCAGCCCCAGCATTTT.